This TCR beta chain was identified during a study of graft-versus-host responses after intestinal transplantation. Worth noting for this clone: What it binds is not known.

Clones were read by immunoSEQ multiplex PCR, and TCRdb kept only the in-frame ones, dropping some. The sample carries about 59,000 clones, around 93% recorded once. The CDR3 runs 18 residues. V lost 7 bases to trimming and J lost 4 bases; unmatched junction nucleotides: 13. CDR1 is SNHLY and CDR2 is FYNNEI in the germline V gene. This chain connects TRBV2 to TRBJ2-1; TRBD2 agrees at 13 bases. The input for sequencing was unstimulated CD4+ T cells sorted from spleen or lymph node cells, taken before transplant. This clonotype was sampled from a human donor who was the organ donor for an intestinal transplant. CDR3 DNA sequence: TGTGCCAGCACTATGCGACTAGCGGGGGGCCGCCTATACAATGAGCAGTTCTTC. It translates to CASTMRLAGGRLYNEQFF.